The 5 T cell receptor beta chains listed next were all sequenced from one sample in a study of T cell repertoires in cytomegalovirus infection. TCRdb used MiXCR to reprocess the reads, holding one entry per CDR3 protein. The table includes about 89,000 distinct CDR3 sequences, approximately 30% detected once. These TCRs' antigens remain unknown. The specimen comprised CD8+ T cells from cultured PBMCs, sampled from culture after CMV antigen stimulation. These receptors originate from a human donor in good health (CMV status not recorded). Some clones in this sample may be carry-over from other donors' samples.

V usage is TRBV7-8 and J usage is TRBJ2-7; possibly TRBD2 for D (7 bases). This CDR3 region has 15 residues. Germline V lookup: CDR1 SGHVS, CDR2 FQNEAQ. With 5 bases removed from V and 5 bases from J, the gap between germline ends came to 19 bases. The CDR3 protein is CASSHRWEGGDEQYF. CDR3 coding DNA: TGTGCCAGCAGCCACCGTTGGGAGGGGGGAGACGAGCAGTACTTC.

This clonotype was counted between two and nine times. The chain links TRBV20-1 to TRBJ2-3; no clear D. The length of the CDR3 is 13 residues. Germline V lookup: CDR1 DFQATT, CDR2 SNEGSKA (reference sequence). Trimming shortened V by 5 bases and J by 0 bases, and 9 bases separated the two germline ends. In nucleotides, the CDR3 is TGCAGTGCTGATCCGACTAGCACAGATACGCAGTATTTT. It is translated as CSADPTSTDTQYF.

This clonotype was recorded at least ten times. The chain's CDR3 is CASSLDSRPGGNTEAFF. DNA of the CDR3: TGTGCCAGCAGCTTAGATTCCCGGCCGGGAGGGAACACTGAAGCTTTCTTT. This chain joins TRBV7-8 and TRBJ1-1; D unclear. The CDR3 length is 17 residues. CDR1 is SGHVS, CDR2 FQNEAQ, per germline. The V and J ends lost 1 base and 1 base respectively, with 16 bases between them.

This clonotype was counted at least ten times. This chain connects TRBV7-9 to TRBJ1-1, with D maybe TRBD1 (6 bases). Trimming stripped 7 bases from V and 2 bases from J, with 8 bases between. Germline loops: CDR1 SEHNR, CDR2 FQNEAQ (reference sequence). The length of the CDR3 is 12 residues. CDR3 in amino acids: CASTRGNTEAFF. The CDR3, as DNA: TGTGCCAGCACCAGGGGAAACACTGAAGCTTTCTTT.

This clonotype occurred a few times. DNA of the CDR3: TGTGCCAGCAGGGAATGGGGGGGTACCTATCCGAGGGAGACCCAGTACTTC. The encoded protein is CASREWGGTYPRETQYF. The chain combines TRBV27 with TRBJ2-5, with TRBD2 identical over 7 bases. CDR3 length equals 17 residues. V lost 6 bases, J lost 5 bases, and 18 bases stayed unmatched. Germline lookup yields CDR1 MNHEY and CDR2 SMNVEV (reference sequence).